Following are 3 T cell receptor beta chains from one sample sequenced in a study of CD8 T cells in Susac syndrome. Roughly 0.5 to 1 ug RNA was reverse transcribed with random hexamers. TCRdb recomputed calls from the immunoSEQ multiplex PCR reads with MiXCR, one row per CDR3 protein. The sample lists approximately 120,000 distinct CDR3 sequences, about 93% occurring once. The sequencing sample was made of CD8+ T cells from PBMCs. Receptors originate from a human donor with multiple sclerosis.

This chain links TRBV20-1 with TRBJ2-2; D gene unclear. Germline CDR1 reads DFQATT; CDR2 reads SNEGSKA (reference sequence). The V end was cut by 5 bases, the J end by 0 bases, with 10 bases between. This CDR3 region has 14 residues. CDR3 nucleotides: TGCAGTGCTTTAAAAGAGGCGAACACCGGGGAGCTGTTTTTT. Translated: CSALKEANTGELFF.

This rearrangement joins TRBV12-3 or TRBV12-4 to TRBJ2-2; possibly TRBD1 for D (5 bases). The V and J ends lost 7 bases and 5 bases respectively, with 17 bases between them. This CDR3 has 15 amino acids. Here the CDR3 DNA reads TGTGCCAGCACCATAGATCCAGGGCTTACCGGGGAGCTGTTTTTT. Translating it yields CASTIDPGLTGELFF.

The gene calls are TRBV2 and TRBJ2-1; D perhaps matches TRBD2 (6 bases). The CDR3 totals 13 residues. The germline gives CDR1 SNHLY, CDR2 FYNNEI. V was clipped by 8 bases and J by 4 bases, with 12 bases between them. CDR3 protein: CASGTSPYNEQFF. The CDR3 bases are TGTGCCAGCGGGACTTCTCCTTACAATGAGCAGTTCTTC.